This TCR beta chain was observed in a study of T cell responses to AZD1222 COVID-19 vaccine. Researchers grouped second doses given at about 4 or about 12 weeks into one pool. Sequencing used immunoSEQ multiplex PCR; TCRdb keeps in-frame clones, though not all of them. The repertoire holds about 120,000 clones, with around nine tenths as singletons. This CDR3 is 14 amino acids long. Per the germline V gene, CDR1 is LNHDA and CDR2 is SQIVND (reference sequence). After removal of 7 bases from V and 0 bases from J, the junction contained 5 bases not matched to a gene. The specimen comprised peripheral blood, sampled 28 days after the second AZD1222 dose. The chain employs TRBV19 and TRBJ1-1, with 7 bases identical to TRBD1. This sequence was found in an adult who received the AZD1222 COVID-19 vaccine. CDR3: CASIGDRLNTEAFF. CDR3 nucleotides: TGTGCCAGTATTGGGGACAGACTGAACACTGAAGCTTTCTTT.